One T cell receptor (beta chain) is described in this entry. There is no known antigen for this receptor. There are no base qualities to consult, and no much larger clone falls within one base. A few elective full-term cesarean deliveries at 37-41 weeks of gestation, with no labor and no rupture of membranes, were the source of the term cord blood. Exclusion from the study was applied to pregnancies with fetal demise, active maternal HSV infection or known maternal HIV infection. A FACSAria III cell sorter was used to sort live, Annexin V-negative naive CD8+ T cells (CD3+CD8+CD45RA+CCR7+). Each sample yielded between roughly 18,000 and 100,000 sorted naive CD8+ T cells. Preassembled standardized sampling kits were used to collect mixed venous-arterial cord blood. Cord blood stayed at room temperature and was processed within 4 hours after collection. Ficoll-Paque density gradient centrifugation was used to isolate mononuclear cells from diluted blood. Before sorting, mononuclear cells were cryopreserved in 10% DMSO with roughly 90% FBS and kept in long-term storage at -150 degrees C. Thawed cells were stained with Annexin V and antibodies against CD3, CD8, CCR7 and CD45RA. The DNeasy Blood and Tissue Kit was used to extract genomic DNA from sorted cell pellets that had been snap-frozen.

The data were taken from a study of naive CD8 T cells in extremely preterm neonates (TCRdb year 2017). Looking at the study overall: The study compared TCRbeta CDR3 repertoires of sorted naive CD8+ T cells across four age groups: extremely preterm neonates, term neonates, young children and adults. The study at large found these results: Preterm CDR3s were shorter, with fewer N additions and less junctional trimming, and were closer to germline than those of older groups. To track T cell development within individuals, the authors urged prospective longitudinal studies of preterm and term neonates. Preterm neonates showed significantly lower iChao1 richness than every other age group (p < 0.05) along with an even clone distribution, indicating a less rich repertoire. The proportion of shared CDR3 nucleotide sequences was higher in preterm neonates (approximately 2.5%) than in term neonates (roughly 0.4%), young children (around 0.03%) and adults (approximately 0.01%). Among the limitations the authors pointed out were a small sample size and productive template counts that varied across preterm samples.

TCRbeta CDR3 regions were amplified from genomic DNA by a two-step, bias-controlled multiplex PCR. The multiplex PCR used primers specific for every TRBV and TRBJ gene segment. The immunoSEQ Assay was used to generate TCRbeta repertoire data. Per the authors' processing: A relative-frequency ratio and a modified nearest-neighbor algorithm were applied to filter and cluster reads so that closely related sequences were merged. IMGT annotation was the basis for assigning V, D and J genes to CDR3 sequences. Template counts were corrected for PCR amplification bias by normalization and were quantified against synthetic TCR CDR3 analog sequences. Only unique productive sequences, that is, in-frame CDR3 sequences lacking stop codons, were included in the analyses. The immunoSEQ Analyzer software was used to calculate iChao1 richness and clonality, with clonality defined as 1 minus Pielou's evenness. Depending on the Shapiro-Wilk normality results, either Student's t-test or a non-parametric test was run in JMP for statistical testing. The table was pulled from immuneACCESS by TCRdb, which kept in-frame rearrangements only. Such tables lose some clones; where checked, under half of the loss comes from unresolved V genes, and the rest has no known cause. That table supplies the V and J calls and clone size; D and trimming were determined from the DNA. The sample contains over 5,500 clones, nearly 99% of them found a single time. Clones ranked in the top ten supply just over 0.4% of the sample.

The V and J ends are trimmed by 0 bases and 8 bases, leaving 10 bases between them. The CDR3 numbers 14 residues from cysteine through phenylalanine. This entry keeps only the CDR3 DNA: 42 bases, framed from base 1. CDR1 and CDR2 were assigned from the germline V gene as MGHRA and YSYEKL. Material: naive CD8+ T cells from cord blood. This clonotype was sampled from a newborn in good health. The chain couples TRBV4-1 to TRBJ1-4, with the D gene not clear enough to name. The CDR3 region: CASSQEMVQEKLFF. DNA sequence: TGCGCCAGCAGCCAAGAGATGGTCCAGGAAAAACTGTTTTTT.